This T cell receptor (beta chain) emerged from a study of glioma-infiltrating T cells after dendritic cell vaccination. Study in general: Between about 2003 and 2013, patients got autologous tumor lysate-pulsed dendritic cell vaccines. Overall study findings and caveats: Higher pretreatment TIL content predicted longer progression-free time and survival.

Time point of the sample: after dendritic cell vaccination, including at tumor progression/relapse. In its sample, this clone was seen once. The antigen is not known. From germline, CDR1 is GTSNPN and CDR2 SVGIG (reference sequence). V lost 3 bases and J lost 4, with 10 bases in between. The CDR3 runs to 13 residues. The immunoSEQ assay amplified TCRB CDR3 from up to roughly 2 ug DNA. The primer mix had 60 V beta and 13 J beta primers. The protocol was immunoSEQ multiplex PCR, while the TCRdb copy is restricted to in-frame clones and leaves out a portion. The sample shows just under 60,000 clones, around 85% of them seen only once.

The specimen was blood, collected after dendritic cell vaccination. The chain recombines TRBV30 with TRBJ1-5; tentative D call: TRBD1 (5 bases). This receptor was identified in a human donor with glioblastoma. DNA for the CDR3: TGTGCCTGGAGCCTCAGGGATAATCAGCCCCAGCATTTT. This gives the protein CAWSLRDNQPQHF.